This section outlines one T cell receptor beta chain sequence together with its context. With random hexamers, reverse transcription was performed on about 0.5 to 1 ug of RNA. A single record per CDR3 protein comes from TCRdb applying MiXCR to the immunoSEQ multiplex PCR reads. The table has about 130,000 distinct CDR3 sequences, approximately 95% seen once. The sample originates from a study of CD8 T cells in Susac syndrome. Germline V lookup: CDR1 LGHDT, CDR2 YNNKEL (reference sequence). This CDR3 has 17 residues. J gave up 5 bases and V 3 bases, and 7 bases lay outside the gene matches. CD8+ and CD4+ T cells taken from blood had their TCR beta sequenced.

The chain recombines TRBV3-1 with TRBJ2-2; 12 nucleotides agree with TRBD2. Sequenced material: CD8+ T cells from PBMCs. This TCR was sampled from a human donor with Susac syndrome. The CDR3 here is CASSQTTSGSWTGELFF. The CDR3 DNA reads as TGTGCCAGCAGCCAGACGACTAGCGGGAGTTGGACCGGGGAGCTGTTTTTT.